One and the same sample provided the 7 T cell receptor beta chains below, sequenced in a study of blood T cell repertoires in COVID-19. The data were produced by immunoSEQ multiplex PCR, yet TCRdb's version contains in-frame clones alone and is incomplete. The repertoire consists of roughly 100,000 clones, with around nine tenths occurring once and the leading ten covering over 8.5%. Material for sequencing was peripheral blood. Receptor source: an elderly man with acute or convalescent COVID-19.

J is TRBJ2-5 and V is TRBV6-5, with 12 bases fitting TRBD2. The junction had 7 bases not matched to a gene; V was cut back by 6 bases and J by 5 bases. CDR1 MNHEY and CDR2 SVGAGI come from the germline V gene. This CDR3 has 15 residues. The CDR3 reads CASRESSGRAETQYF. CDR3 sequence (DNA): TGTGCCAGCAGAGAGTCTAGCGGGAGGGCCGAGACCCAGTACTTC.

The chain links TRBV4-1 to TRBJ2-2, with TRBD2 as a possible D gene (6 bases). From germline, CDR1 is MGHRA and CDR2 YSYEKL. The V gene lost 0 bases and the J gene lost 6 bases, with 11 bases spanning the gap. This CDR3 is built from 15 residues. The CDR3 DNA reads TGCGCCAGCAGCCAAGATTTAGCGGTTTCCGGGGAGCTGTTTTTT. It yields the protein CASSQDLAVSGELFF.

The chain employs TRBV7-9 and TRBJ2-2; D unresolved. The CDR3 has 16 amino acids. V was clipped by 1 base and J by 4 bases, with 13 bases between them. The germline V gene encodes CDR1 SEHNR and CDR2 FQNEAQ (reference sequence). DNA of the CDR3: TGTGCCAGCAGCTTAGTCTCCCTGGCAGGCACCGGGGAGCTGTTTTTT. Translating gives CASSLVSLAGTGELFF.

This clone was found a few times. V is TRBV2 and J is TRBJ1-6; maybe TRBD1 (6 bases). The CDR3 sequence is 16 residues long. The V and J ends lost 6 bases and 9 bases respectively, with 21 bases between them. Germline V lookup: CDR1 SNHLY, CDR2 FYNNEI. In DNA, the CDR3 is TGTGCCAGCAGAGCCCCGGAGTCAGGGGCTGGTTCACCCCTCCACTTT. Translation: CASRAPESGAGSPLHF.

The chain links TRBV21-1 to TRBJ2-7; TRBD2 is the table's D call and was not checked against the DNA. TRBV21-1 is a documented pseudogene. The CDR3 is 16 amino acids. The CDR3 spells CASSLGDFPSVYEQYF. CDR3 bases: TGTGCCAGCAGCTTGGGGGACTTTCCATCGGTCTACGAGCAGTACTTC.

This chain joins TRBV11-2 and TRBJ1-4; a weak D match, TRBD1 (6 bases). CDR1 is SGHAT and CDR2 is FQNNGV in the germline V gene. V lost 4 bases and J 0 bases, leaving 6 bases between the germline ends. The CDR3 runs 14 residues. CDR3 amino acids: CASSWTATNEKLFF. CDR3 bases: TGTGCCAGCAGCTGGACAGCAACTAATGAAAAACTGTTTTTT.

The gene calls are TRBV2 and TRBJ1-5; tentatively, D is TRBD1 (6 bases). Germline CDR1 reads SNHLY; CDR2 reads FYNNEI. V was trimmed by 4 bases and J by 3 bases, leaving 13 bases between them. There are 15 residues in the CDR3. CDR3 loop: CASSGPGTSNQPQHF. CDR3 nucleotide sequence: TGTGCCAGCAGTGGACCCGGGACATCCAATCAGCCCCAGCATTTT.